This TCR beta chain appears in the sequencing data of a study of Ad26.COV2.S vaccination and SARS-CoV-2 variants. Study-wide background: In the study, Ad26.COV2.S was injected intramuscularly once, or twice 56 days apart.

Whole-study findings and limits: After vaccination, reports described spike-specific CD8+ and CD4+ T cell responses as showing substantial breadth. Vaccine recipients had higher spike-specific TCR breadth than placebo recipients.

Sequencing used immunoSEQ multiplex PCR; TCRdb keeps in-frame clones, though not all of them. Altogether 330,000 or so clones are present, roughly nine tenths being singletons, with the ten largest covering over 5%. This clone has just a few counts. Its antigen is not known. CDR3 length: 12 amino acids. V was shortened by 5 bases and J by 7 bases, with 9 bases between the two germline ends. Documented treatment: around 19 received Ad26.COV2.S at low or high dose, single or two shots; about 5 received placebo; per-sample allocation not given. Samples analyzed were those drawn on day 63 after the first vaccine or placebo injection. The vaccine antigen was prefusion-stabilized Wuhan SARS-CoV-2 spike.

The V gene is TRBV12-3 or TRBV12-4, the J gene TRBJ2-1, with D unclear. The input for sequencing was peripheral blood, taken in a trial of Ad26.COV2.S vaccine versus placebo. The sequence derives from a person between 18 and 65 years old who received the Ad26.COV2.S COVID-19 vaccine or a placebo. CDR3 sequence (DNA): TGTGCCAGCAGTCCGGACGGGAATGAGCAGTTCTTC. It translates to CASSPDGNEQFF.